The rows below give T cell receptor beta chains drawn from one sample of a study of blood T cell repertoires in COVID-19. The table came from immunoSEQ multiplex PCR; TCRdb's copy has only in-frame clones and leaves some out. The sample has 250,000 to 300,000 clones, 89% seen once. Sequencing input: PBMCs or T cells enriched from blood (not recorded which). The receptor source for this set is a woman in her thirties or forties who had recovered from COVID-19. Both conserved end residues are part of each CDR3. Each record gives: J gene, clone size, V gene, D gene, CDR3 protein, CDR3 DNA. D genes are given only for firm matches. The size field is filled for only some rows; it gives once, few, many or a size class.

TRBJ2-2	.	TRBV30	TRBD1	CAWGPGTGGSVELFF	TGTGCCTGGGGTCCCGGGACAGGGGGGTCGGTGGAGCTGTTTTTT
TRBJ1-2	.	TRBV6-5	TRBD1	CASTTGGVKPYGYTF	TGTGCCAGCACCACAGGGGGAGTTAAGCCCTATGGCTACACCTTC
TRBJ2-5	once	TRBV5-1	.	CASSSGSSVQETQYF	TGCGCCAGCAGCTCCGGTTCAAGCGTCCAAGAGACCCAGTACTTC
TRBJ1-1	.	TRBV5-1	.	CASSLVGSTGTEAFF	TGCGCCAGCAGCTTGGTAGGCTCCACGGGCACTGAAGCTTTCTTT
TRBJ1-1	once	TRBV18	.	CASSPPGLGRNTEAFF	TGTGCCAGCTCACCACCGGGACTCGGGAGGAACACTGAAGCTTTCTTT
TRBJ2-5	.	TRBV28	TRBD2	CASSPTPSGSLETQYF	TGTGCCAGCAGTCCTACCCCTAGCGGGAGTTTGGAGACCCAGTACTTC
TRBJ2-1	once	TRBV20-1	TRBD2	CSASAGGIYNEQFF	TGCAGTGCTAGTGCGGGGGGGATCTACAATGAGCAGTTCTTC
TRBJ1-4	once	TRBV2	TRBD1	CASRGRMGQLNEKLFF	TGTGCCAGCAGGGGCCGAATGGGACAGCTAAATGAAAAACTGTTTTTT
TRBJ1-2	.	TRBV5-4	.	CASSSVAYGYTF	TGTGCCAGCAGCTCGGTTGCCTATGGCTACACCTTC
TRBJ2-7	.	TRBV6-5	.	CASSSTRGEQYF	TGTGCCAGCAGTTCGACTAGAGGCGAGCAGTACTTC
TRBJ1-6	.	TRBV18	TRBD1	CASSPDRVDNSPLHF	TGTGCCAGCTCACCAGACAGGGTGGATAATTCACCCCTCCACTTT
TRBJ1-2	.	TRBV5-1	TRBD1	CASSIQATGDGYTF	TGCGCCAGCAGCATCCAGGCGACAGGGGATGGCTACACCTTC
TRBJ1-5	.	TRBV7-2	.	CASTPGGASNQPQHF	TGTGCCAGCACCCCTGGGGGGGCTAGCAATCAGCCCCAGCATTTT
TRBJ2-2	.	TRBV30	.	CAWSQGIVGELFF	TGTGCCTGGAGTCAGGGGATCGTCGGGGAGCTGTTTTTT
TRBJ1-2	few	TRBV11-2	.	CASSVTSGNYGYTF	TGTGCCAGCAGCGTTACTAGCGGGAACTATGGCTACACCTTC
TRBJ2-3	.	TRBV2	TRBD1	CASRRYNSYRGHLDTQYF	TGTGCCAGCAGAAGGTATAATAGCTACAGGGGGCATTTGGATACGCAGTATTTT
TRBJ1-1	once	TRBV9	TRBD1	CASSARDRAFTEAFF	TGTGCCAGCAGCGCCCGGGACAGGGCCTTCACTGAAGCTTTCTTT
TRBJ1-2	.	TRBV25-1	.	CASSWSGRNNYGYTF	TGTGCCAGCAGTTGGTCAGGGCGAAATAACTATGGCTACACCTTC
TRBJ1-6	.	TRBV6-4	.	CASREKVGASPLHF	TGTGCCAGCAGAGAAAAGGTGGGGGCTTCACCCCTCCACTTT
TRBJ1-6	.	TRBV6-5	.	CASSLSGARSPLHF	TGTGCCAGCAGTCTCAGCGGGGCACGGTCACCCCTCCACTTT
TRBJ2-1	once	TRBV5-1	TRBD2	CASSSLAGSTNEQFF	TGCGCCAGCAGCTCACTAGCGGGGTCTACCAATGAGCAGTTCTTC
TRBJ2-1	.	TRBV7-3	TRBD2	CASSLTTRDYSEQFF	TGTGCCAGCAGCCTAACTACCCGGGACTACAGTGAGCAGTTCTTC
TRBJ1-2	.	TRBV9	.	CASSVVGEVAGGYTF	TGTGCCAGCAGCGTAGTTGGGGAGGTGGCGGGTGGCTACACCTTC
TRBJ1-5	once	TRBV12-5	TRBD1	CASGLWDRGSNQPQHF	TGTGCTAGTGGTTTGTGGGACAGGGGTTCCAATCAGCCCCAGCATTTT
TRBJ2-3	.	TRBV9	TRBD2	CASSVTSGRGDTQYF	TGTGCCAGCAGCGTTACTAGCGGGAGAGGAGATACGCAGTATTTT
TRBJ1-1	.	TRBV19	.	CASSQKRNTEAFF	TGTGCCAGTAGTCAGAAAAGGAACACTGAAGCTTTCTTT
TRBJ1-2	.	TRBV7-2	.	CASRSGLDYGYTF	TGTGCCAGCAGATCGGGACTCGACTATGGCTACACCTTC
TRBJ2-7	.	TRBV6-1	.	CASSEAAVSSYEQYF	TGTGCCAGCAGTGAAGCGGCGGTAAGCTCCTACGAGCAGTACTTC
TRBJ2-7	few	TRBV9	.	CASSVLESSYEQYF	TGTGCCAGCAGCGTACTTGAGTCCTCCTACGAGCAGTACTTC
TRBJ2-1	.	TRBV6-4	TRBD2	CASSEWLAGSNNEQFF	TGTGCCAGCAGTGAGTGGCTAGCGGGATCCAACAATGAGCAGTTCTTC
TRBJ1-2	.	TRBV10-1	TRBD1	CASSEFRDRVFRSYGYTF	TGCGCCAGCAGTGAGTTCCGGGACAGGGTCTTTAGGAGCTATGGCTACACCTTC
TRBJ2-5	.	TRBV10-3	TRBD1	CAISPTGGRGTQYF	TGTGCCATCTCACCTACAGGGGGTCGGGGGACCCAGTACTTC
TRBJ2-7	.	TRBV6-5	.	CASSPEQTYEQYF	TGTGCCAGCAGCCCGGAACAGACCTACGAGCAGTACTTC
TRBJ2-2	.	TRBV11-2	.	CASSLGQAANTGELFF	TGTGCCAGCAGCTTAGGACAGGCAGCGAACACCGGGGAGCTGTTTTTT
TRBJ2-3	few	TRBV27	.	CASSPRGSTDTQYF	TGTGCCAGCAGCCCCCGGGGGAGCACAGATACGCAGTATTTT
TRBJ2-1	.	TRBV4-3	.	CASSQDPGLLYNEQFF	TGCGCCAGCAGCCAAGATCCCGGACTTTTATACAATGAGCAGTTCTTC
TRBJ1-1	.	TRBV5-6	TRBD1	CASSSRQGAFF	TGTGCCAGCAGCTCGAGACAGGGAGCTTTCTTT
TRBJ2-3	.	TRBV7-2	TRBD2	CASSLLGTGGRGTDTQYF	TGTGCCAGCAGCCTATTGGGTACGGGGGGGAGAGGCACAGATACGCAGTATTTT
TRBJ2-1	.	TRBV18	TRBD2	CASSPRGLAGNNEQFF	TGTGCCAGCTCACCACGCGGACTAGCGGGGAACAATGAGCAGTTCTTC
TRBJ2-7	.	TRBV18	TRBD1	CASSRGQIYEQYF	TGTGCCAGCTCCCGGGGACAGATCTACGAGCAGTACTTC
TRBJ2-1	.	TRBV4-1	.	CASSQAQASSYNEQFF	TGCGCCAGCAGCCAAGCACAGGCCAGCTCCTACAATGAGCAGTTCTTC
TRBJ2-3	.	TRBV2	TRBD1	CASSVDRTRTDTQYF	TGTGCCAGCAGTGTGGACAGGACCCGCACAGATACGCAGTATTTT
TRBJ1-5	.	TRBV5-1	.	CASSPNRVPASNQPQHF	TGCGCCAGCAGCCCAAACAGGGTCCCCGCTAGCAATCAGCCCCAGCATTTT
TRBJ1-1	.	TRBV18	TRBD1	CASSPDRDTEAFF	TGTGCCAGCTCCCCCGACAGGGACACTGAAGCTTTCTTT
TRBJ2-1	.	TRBV6-2/TRBV6-3	.	CASSTPLARTYNEQFF	TGTGCCAGCAGTACCCCCCTTGCTAGGACCTACAATGAGCAGTTCTTC
TRBJ2-1	.	TRBV14	TRBD2	CASSQDLGTSLYNEQFF	TGTGCCAGCAGCCAAGATTTGGGGACTAGCCTTTACAATGAGCAGTTCTTC
TRBJ1-1	.	TRBV5-1	.	CASSRGIQNTEAFF	TGCGCCAGCAGCCGCGGGATTCAGAACACTGAAGCTTTCTTT
TRBJ1-5	.	TRBV27	TRBD1	CASSQGQGAGQPQHF	TGTGCCAGCAGCCAGGGACAGGGGGCCGGGCAGCCCCAGCATTTT
TRBJ2-2	few	TRBV5-1	TRBD2	CASSPATSGGAGTGELFF	TGCGCCAGCAGCCCGGCGACTAGCGGGGGGGCCGGGACCGGGGAGCTGTTTTTT